This T cell receptor beta chain comes out of a study of human thymus T cells. The protocol was immunoSEQ multiplex PCR, while the TCRdb copy is restricted to in-frame clones and leaves out a portion. Of some 40,000 clones listed, 94% were seen once; the top ten hold more than 0.095%. As for this clone: Its antigen is undetermined.

General study points: V and J genes seemed to be used with bias in thymic and blood repertoires.

The V and J ends lost 5 bases and 4 bases, in that order; junction bases with no gene match: 9. CDR3 length equals 16 residues. The germline gives CDR1 SEHNR, CDR2 FQNEAQ (reference sequence). The sequenced sample was blood. The origin of this receptor is a boy less than two years old with a congenital heart defect but otherwise immunologically healthy. The V gene is TRBV7-9, the J gene TRBJ2-1, with 9 bases that match TRBD2. Here the CDR3 reads CASSQYPTSGYNEQFF. DNA of the CDR3: TGTGCCAGCAGCCAATACCCCACTAGCGGGTACAATGAGCAGTTCTTC. The full variable domain, completed using reference TRBV7-9 and TRBJ2-1, is DTGVSQNPRHKITKRGQNVTFRCDPISEHNRLYWYRQTLGQGPEFLTYFQNEAQLEKSRLLSDRFSAERPKGSFSTLEIQRTEQGDSAMYLCASSQYPTSGYNEQFFGPGTRLTVL.